This TCR beta chain was recovered during a study of beta chain features in type 1 diabetes. Sequenced material consisted of expressed TCRB transcripts (all of the isolated RNA was reverse transcribed). Clones were sequenced by immunoSEQ multiplex PCR, and TCRdb holds only the in-frame ones, with some missing. The data show fewer than 300,000 clones, approximately 10% seen once. Whole-study results and caveats: For Type 1 diabetes patients, all four CD4+ subsets carried TCRB CDR3s that were moderately but significantly shorter.

The sample holds a few counts of this clone. Its antigen is still unknown. Germline V gene sequence: CDR1 MNHNY, CDR2 SVGAGI (reference sequence). Trimming removed 8 bases from V and 2 bases from J, with 8 bases in between. The CDR3 sequence is 12 residues long. The chain uses TRBV6-6 and TRBJ2-3; possibly TRBD2 for D (7 bases). This receptor was taken from a man under 40 with type 1 diabetes. The specimen sequenced was naive CD4+ T cells from blood. CDR3 sequence (DNA): TGTGCCAGCGGGGGGGCCACAGATACGCAGTATTTT. Amino acids: CASGGATDTQYF.